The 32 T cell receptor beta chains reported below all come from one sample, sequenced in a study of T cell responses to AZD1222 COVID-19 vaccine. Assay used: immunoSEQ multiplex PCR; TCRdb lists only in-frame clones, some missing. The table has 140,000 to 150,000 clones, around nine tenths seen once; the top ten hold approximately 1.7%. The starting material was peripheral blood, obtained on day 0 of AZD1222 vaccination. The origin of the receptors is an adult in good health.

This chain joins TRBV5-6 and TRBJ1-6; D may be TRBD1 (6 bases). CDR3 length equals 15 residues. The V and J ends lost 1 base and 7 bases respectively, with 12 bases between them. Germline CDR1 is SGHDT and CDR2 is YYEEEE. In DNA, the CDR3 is TGTGCCAGCAGCTTGACCGACAGGACCAATTCACCCCTCCACTTT. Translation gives CASSLTDRTNSPLHF.

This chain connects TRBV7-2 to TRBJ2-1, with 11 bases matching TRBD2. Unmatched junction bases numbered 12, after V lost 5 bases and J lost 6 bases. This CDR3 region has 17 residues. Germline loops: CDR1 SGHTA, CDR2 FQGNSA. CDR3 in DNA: TGTGCCAGCAGCCTAGTAGCGGGAGGGCCCTCAGGCAATGAGCAGTTCTTC. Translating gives CASSLVAGGPSGNEQFF.

The CDR3 reads CASSPTGLGGYTF. Written as DNA, the CDR3 is TGTGCCAGCAGCCCGACAGGGCTTGGTGGCTACACCTTC. This chain joins TRBV27 and TRBJ1-2; TRBD1 aligns across 7 bases. Trimming at V came to 6 bases and at J to 7 bases, leaving 8 bases not matched to a gene. CDR1 is MNHEY and CDR2 is SMNVEV in the germline V gene (reference sequence). This CDR3 comprises 13 residues.

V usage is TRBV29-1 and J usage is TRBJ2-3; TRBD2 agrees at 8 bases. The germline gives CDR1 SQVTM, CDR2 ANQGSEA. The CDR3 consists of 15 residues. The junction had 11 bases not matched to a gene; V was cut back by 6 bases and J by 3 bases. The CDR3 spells CSVIPRGGRTDTQYF. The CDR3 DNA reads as TGCAGCGTGATCCCCCGGGGGGGACGGACAGATACGCAGTATTTT.

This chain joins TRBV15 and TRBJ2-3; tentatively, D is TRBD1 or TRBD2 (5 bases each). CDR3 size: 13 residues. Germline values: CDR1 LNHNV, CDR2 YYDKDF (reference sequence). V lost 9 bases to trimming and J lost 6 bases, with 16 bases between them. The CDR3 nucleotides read TGTGCCACGTCCGACGGGGCTTTGGATACGCAGTATTTT. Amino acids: CATSDGALDTQYF.

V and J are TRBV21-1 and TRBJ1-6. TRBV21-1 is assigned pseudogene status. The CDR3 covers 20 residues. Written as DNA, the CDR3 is TGTGCCAGCAGCGCCGTTGATTTAGTTGGTCTAGGACGTTTCCATTCACCCCTCCACTTT. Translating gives CASSAVDLVGLGRFHSPLHF.

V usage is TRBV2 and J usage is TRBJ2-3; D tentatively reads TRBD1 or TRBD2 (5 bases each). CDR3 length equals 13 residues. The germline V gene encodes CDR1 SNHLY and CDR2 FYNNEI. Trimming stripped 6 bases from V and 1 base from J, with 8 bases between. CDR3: CASRGDGTDTQYF. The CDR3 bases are TGTGCCAGCAGGGGGGACGGCACAGATACGCAGTATTTT.

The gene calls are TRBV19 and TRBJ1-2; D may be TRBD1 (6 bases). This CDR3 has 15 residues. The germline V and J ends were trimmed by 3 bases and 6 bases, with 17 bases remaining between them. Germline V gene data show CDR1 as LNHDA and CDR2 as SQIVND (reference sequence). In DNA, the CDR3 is TGTGCCAGTAGTATTGGGGGGCCCGACATTCATGGCTACACCTTC. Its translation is CASSIGGPDIHGYTF.

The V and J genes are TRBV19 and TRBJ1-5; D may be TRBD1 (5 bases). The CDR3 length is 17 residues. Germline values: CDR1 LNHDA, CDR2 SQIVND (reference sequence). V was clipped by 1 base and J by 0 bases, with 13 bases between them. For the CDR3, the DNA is TGTGCCAGTAGTATAGGTCCGGGACGGGATAGCAATCAGCCCCAGCATTTT. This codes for CASSIGPGRDSNQPQHF.

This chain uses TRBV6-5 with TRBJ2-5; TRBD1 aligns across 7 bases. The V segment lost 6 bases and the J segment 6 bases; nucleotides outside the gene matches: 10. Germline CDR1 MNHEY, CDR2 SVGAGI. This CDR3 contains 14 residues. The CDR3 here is CASRPRQGGQTQYF. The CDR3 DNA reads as TGTGCCAGCAGACCTAGACAGGGCGGCCAGACCCAGTACTTC.

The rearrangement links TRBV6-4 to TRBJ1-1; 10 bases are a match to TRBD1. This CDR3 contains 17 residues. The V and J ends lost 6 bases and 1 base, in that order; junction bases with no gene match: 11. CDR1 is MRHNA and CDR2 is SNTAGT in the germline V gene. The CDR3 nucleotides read TGTGCCAGCAGCTTAGACAGGGACAGGGGAGGGAACACTGAAGCTTTCTTT. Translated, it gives CASSLDRDRGGNTEAFF.

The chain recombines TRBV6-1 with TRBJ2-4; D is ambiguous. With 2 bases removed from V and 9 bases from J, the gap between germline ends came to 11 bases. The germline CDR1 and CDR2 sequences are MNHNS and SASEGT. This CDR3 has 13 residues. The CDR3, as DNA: TGTGCCAGCAGTGAAAGGTGGCGAGGCATTCAGTACTTC. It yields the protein CASSERWRGIQYF.

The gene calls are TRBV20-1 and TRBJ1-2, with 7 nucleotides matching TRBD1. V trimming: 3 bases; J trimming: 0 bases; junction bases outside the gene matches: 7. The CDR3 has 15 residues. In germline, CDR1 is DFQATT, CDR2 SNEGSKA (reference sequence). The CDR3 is CSASPGQLANYGYTF. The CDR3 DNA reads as TGCAGTGCTAGTCCGGGACAGCTTGCTAACTATGGCTACACCTTC.

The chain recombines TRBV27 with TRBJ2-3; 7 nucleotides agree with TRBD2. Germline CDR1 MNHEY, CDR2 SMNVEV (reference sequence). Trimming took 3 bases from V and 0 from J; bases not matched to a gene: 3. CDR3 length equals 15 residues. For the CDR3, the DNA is TGTGCCAGCAGTTTGCTAGCGGCTAGCACAGATACGCAGTATTTT. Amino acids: CASSLLAASTDTQYF.

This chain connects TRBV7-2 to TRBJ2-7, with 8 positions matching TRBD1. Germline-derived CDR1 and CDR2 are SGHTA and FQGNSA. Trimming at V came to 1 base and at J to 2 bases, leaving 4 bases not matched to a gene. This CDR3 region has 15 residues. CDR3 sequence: CASSLVGTGPYEQYF. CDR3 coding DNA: TGTGCCAGCAGCTTAGTCGGGACAGGACCCTACGAGCAGTACTTC.

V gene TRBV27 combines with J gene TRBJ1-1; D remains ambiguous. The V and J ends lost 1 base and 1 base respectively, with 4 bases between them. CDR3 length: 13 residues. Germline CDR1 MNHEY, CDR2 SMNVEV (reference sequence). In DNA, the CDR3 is TGTGCCAGCAGTTTATATGAGAACACTGAAGCTTTCTTT. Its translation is CASSLYENTEAFF.

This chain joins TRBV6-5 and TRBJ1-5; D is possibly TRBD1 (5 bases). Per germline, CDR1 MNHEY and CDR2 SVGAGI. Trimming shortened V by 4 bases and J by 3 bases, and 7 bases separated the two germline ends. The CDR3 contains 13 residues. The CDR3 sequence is CASSLTDNQPQHF. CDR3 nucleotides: TGTGCCAGCAGTTTGACAGACAATCAGCCCCAGCATTTT.

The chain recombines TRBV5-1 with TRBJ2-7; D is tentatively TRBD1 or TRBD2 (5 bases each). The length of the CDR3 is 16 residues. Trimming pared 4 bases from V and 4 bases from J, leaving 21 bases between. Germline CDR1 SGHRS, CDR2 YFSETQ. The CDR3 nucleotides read TGCGCCAGCAGCCCGAGACCCGGGACGGAGCATTACGAGCAGTACTTC. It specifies CASSPRPGTEHYEQYF.

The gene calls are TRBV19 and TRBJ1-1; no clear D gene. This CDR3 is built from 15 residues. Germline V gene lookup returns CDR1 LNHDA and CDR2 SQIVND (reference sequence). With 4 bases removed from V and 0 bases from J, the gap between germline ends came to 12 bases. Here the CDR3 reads CASSKFPALNTEAFF. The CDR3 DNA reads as TGTGCCAGTAGTAAGTTTCCAGCGTTGAACACTGAAGCTTTCTTT.

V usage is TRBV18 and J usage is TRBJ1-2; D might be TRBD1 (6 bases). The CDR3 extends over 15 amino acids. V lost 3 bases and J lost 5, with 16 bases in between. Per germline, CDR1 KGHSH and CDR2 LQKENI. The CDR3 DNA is TGTGCCAGCTCACCCGAAACAGGGTTTAGGTATGGCTACACCTTC. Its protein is CASSPETGFRYGYTF.

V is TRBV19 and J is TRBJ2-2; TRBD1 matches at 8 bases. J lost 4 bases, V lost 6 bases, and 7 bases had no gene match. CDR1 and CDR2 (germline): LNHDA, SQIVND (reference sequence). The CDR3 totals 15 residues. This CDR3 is CASSPDRVGTGELFF. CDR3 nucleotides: TGTGCCAGTAGCCCGGACAGGGTGGGCACCGGGGAGCTGTTTTTT.

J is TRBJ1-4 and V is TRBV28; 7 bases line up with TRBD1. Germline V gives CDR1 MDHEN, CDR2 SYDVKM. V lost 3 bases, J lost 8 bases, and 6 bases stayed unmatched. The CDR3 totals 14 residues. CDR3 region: CASSFTGDWEKLFF. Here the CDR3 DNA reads TGTGCCAGCAGTTTTACAGGGGATTGGGAAAAACTGTTTTTT. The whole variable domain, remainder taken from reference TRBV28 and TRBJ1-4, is DVKVTQSSRYLVKRTGEKVFLECVQDMDHENMFWYRQDPGLGLRLIYFSYDVKMKEKGDIPEGYSVSREKKERFSLILESASTNQTSMYLCASSFTGDWEKLFFGSGTQLSVL.

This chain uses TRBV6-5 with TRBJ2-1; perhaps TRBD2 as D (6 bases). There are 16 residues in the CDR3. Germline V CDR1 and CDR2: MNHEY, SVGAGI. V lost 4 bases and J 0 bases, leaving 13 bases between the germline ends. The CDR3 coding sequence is TGTGCCAGCAGTTCCGCTAGCGTTAGCTCCTACAATGAGCAGTTCTTC. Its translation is CASSSASVSSYNEQFF.

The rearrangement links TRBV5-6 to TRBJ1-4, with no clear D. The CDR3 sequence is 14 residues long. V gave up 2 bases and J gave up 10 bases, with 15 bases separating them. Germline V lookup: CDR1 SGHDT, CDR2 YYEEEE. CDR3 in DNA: TGTGCCAGCAGCTTCGACCGGGTTGAGAGAAAACTGTTTTTT. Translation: CASSFDRVERKLFF.

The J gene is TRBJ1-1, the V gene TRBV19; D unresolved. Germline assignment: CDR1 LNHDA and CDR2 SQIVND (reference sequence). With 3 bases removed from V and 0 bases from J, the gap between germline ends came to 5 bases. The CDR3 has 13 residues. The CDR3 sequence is CASSILVNTEAFF. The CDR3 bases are TGTGCCAGTAGTATCCTCGTGAACACTGAAGCTTTCTTT.

CDR3 sequence reads: CASSPARGSDQPQHF. CDR3 in DNA: TGTGCCAGCAGTCCAGCCAGGGGATCTGATCAGCCCCAGCATTTT. The chain joins TRBV3-1 (or the pseudogene TRBV3-2) to TRBJ1-5; possible D gene TRBD1, 6 bases. CDR1 is LGHDT and CDR2 is YNNKEL in the germline V gene (reference sequence). Trimming pared 6 bases from V and 5 bases from J, leaving 17 bases between. This CDR3 spans 15 amino acids.

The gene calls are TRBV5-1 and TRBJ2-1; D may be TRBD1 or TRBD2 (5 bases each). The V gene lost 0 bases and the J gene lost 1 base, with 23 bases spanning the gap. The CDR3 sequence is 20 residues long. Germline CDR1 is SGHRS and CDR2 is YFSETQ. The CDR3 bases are TGCGCCAGCAGCTTGGCCCCCGGTTGTGGGACCGAACAATCCTACAATGAGCAGTTCTTC. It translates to CASSLAPGCGTEQSYNEQFF.

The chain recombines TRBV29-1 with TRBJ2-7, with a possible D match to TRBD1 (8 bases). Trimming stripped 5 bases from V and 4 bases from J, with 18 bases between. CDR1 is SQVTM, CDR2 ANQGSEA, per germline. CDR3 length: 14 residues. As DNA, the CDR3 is TGCAGCGTTATAATAGACAGGGGAGGGTACGAGCAGTACTTC. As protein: CSVIIDRGGYEQYF.

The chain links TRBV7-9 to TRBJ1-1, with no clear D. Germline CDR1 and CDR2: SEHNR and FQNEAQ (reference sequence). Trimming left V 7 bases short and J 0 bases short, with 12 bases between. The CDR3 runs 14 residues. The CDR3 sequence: CASNVRAVNTEAFF. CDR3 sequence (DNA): TGTGCCAGCAATGTTCGAGCGGTGAACACTGAAGCTTTCTTT.

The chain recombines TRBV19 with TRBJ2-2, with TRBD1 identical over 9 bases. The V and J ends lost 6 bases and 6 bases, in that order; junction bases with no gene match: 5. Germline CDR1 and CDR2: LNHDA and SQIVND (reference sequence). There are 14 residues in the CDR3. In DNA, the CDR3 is TGTGCCAGTAGGGCGACAGGGGGAGCCGGGGAGCTGTTTTTT. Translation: CASRATGGAGELFF.

The CDR3 loop is CASSRDRSNQPQHF. The CDR3 DNA reads TGTGCCAGCAGCCGGGACAGAAGCAATCAGCCCCAGCATTTT. The rearrangement joins TRBV9 to TRBJ1-5, with 7 bases matching TRBD1. Germline lookup yields CDR1 SGDLS and CDR2 YYNGEE. The CDR3 contains 14 residues. V shed 4 bases, J shed 1 base, and the junction held 2 bases outside the gene matches. Drawing the rest from reference TRBV9 and TRBJ1-5, the complete variable domain is DSGVTQTPKHLITATGQRVTLRCSPRSGDLSVYWYQQSLDQGLQFLIQYYNGEERAKGNILERFSAQQFPDLHSELNLSSLELGDSALYFCASSRDRSNQPQHFGDGTRLSIL.

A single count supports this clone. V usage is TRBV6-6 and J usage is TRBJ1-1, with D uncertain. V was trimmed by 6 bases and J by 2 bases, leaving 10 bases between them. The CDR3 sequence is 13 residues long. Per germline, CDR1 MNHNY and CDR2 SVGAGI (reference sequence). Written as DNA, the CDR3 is TGTGCCAGCAGCCTTACAAGAAACACTGAAGCTTTCTTT. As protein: CASSLTRNTEAFF.